Given below is one TCR beta chain in context. The sample belongs to a study of blood T cell repertoires in COVID-19. Turning to the study itself: Collection of acute and convalescent COVID-19 samples took place in the United States, Italy and Spain. PBMCs, B-cell-depleted T cells, or T cells were the source of the cDNA or gDNA that made up the material.

CDR3 size: 15 residues. The V end was cut by 2 bases, the J end by 2 bases, with 12 bases between. From germline, CDR1 is SGHNT and CDR2 YENEEA. Original handling: How many nucleated cells were present was estimated from reference gene primer amplification. Sequenced by immunoSEQ multiplex PCR; TCRdb stores in-frame clones only, minus some. V and J calls and clone size are as listed in that table; D and trimming were resolved from the DNA. The sample consists of some 270,000 clones, 75% to 90% of them appearing once. V usage is TRBV11-3 and J usage is TRBJ2-5, with D unclear. This receptor was obtained from a woman aged 70 to 79 with acute or convalescent COVID-19. Sequencing was done on a sample of peripheral blood. In DNA form, the CDR3 reads TGTGCCAGCAGCTTAAGAGCAGGAACTCAAGAGACCCAGTACTTC. It translates to CASSLRAGTQETQYF.